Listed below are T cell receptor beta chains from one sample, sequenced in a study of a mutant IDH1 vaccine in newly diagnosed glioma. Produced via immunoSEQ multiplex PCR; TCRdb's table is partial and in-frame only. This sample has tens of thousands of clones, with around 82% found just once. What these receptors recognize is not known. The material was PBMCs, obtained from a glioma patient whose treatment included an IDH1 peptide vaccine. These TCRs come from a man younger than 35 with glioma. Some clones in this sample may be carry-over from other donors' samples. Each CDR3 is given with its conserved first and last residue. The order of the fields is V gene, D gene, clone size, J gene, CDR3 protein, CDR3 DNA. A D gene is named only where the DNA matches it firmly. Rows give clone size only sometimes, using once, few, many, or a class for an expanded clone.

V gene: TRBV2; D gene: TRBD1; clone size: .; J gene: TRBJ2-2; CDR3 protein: CASSLLQGATGELFF; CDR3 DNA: TGTGCCAGCAGTCTTCTACAGGGGGCTACCGGGGAGCTGTTTTTT
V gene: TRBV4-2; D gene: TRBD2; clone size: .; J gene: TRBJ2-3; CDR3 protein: CASSDQLAGEGDTQYF; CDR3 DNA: TGTGCCAGCAGCGACCAACTAGCGGGAGAAGGCGATACGCAGTATTTT
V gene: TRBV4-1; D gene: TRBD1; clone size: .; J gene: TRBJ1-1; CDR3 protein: CASSLTGATEAFF; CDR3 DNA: TGCGCCAGCAGCCTGACAGGGGCCACTGAAGCTTTCTTT
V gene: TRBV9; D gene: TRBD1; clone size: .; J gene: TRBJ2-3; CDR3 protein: CASSERDRGWGTDTQYF; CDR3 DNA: TGTGCCAGCAGCGAGCGCGACAGGGGGTGGGGGACAGATACGCAGTATTTT
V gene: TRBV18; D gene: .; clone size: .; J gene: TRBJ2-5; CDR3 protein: CASSASTKTQYF; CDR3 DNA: TGTGCCAGCTCAGCTAGTACGAAGACCCAGTACTTC
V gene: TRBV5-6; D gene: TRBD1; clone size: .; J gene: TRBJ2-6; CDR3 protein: CASSLTGAGANVLTF; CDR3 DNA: TGTGCCAGCAGCTTGACAGGGGCTGGGGCCAACGTCCTGACTTTC
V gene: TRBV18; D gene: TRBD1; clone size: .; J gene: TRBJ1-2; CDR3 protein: CATHPPDRGLGNTF; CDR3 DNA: TGTGCCACCCATCCTCCGGACAGGGGTCTAGGAAACACCTTC
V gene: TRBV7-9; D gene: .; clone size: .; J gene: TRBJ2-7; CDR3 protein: CASSPLNEQYF; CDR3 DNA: TGTGCCAGCAGCCCCTTAAACGAGCAGTACTTC
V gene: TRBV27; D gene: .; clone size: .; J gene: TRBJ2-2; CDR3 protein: CASSFTAGTAGELFF; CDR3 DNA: TGTGCCAGCAGCTTTACCGCAGGGACGGCCGGGGAGCTGTTTTTT
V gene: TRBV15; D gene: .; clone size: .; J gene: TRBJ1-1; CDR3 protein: CATSRDGRAVNTEAFF; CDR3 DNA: TGTGCCACCAGCAGAGATGGGAGGGCGGTGAACACTGAAGCTTTCTTT
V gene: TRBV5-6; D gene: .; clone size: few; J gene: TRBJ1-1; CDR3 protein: CASSFTGAKNTEAFF; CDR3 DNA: TGTGCCAGCAGCTTTACCGGGGCAAAGAACACTGAAGCTTTCTTT
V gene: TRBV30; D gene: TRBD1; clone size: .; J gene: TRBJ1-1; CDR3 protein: CAWRTGRRGINTEAFF; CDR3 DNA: TGTGCCTGGAGGACAGGGAGAAGAGGAATAAACACTGAAGCTTTCTTT
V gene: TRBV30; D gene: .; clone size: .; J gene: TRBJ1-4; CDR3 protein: CAWSRTGSNEKLFF; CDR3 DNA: TGTGCCTGGAGCAGAACAGGTTCAAATGAAAAACTGTTTTTT
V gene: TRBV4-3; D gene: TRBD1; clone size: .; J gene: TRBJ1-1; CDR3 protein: CASSQDRTGATEAFF; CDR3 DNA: TGCGCCAGCAGCCAAGATAGGACAGGGGCCACTGAAGCTTTCTTT
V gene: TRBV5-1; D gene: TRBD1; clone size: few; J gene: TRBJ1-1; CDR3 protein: CASSWTDRGRAAFF; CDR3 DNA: TGCGCCAGCAGCTGGACGGACAGGGGAAGGGCGGCTTTCTTT
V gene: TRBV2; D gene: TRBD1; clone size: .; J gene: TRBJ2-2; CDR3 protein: CASRDVTRGLSGTGELFF; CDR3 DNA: TGTGCCAGCAGAGACGTTACCAGGGGGCTGTCGGGCACCGGGGAGCTGTTTTTT
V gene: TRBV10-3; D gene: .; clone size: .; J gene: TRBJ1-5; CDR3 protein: CAISEWEGNQPQHF; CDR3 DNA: TGTGCCATCAGTGAGTGGGAGGGCAATCAGCCCCAGCATTTT
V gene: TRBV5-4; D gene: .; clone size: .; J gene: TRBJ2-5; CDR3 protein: CASSLGGGETQYF; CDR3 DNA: TGTGCCAGCAGCTTGGGTGGGGGAGAGACCCAGTACTTC
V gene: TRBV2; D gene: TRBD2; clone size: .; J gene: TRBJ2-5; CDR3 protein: CASGLAGPWAQYF; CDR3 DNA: TGTGCCAGCGGACTAGCGGGACCCTGGGCCCAGTACTTC
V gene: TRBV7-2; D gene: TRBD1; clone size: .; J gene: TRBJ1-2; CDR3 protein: CASSLEGTGVNYGYTF; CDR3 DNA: TGTGCCAGCAGCTTAGAAGGCACAGGGGTCAACTATGGCTACACCTTC
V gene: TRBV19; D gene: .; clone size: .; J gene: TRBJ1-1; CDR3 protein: CASSIVVWTEAFF; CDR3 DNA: TGTGCCAGTAGTATAGTAGTGTGGACTGAAGCTTTCTTT
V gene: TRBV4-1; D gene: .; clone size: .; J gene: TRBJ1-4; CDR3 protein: CASSQATAATNEKLFF; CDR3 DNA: TGCGCCAGCAGCCAGGCAACAGCGGCAACTAATGAAAAACTGTTTTTT
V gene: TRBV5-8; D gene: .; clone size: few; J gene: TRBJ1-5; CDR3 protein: CASNLWQENQPQHF; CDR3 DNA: TGTGCCAGCAACCTATGGCAGGAAAATCAGCCCCAGCATTTT
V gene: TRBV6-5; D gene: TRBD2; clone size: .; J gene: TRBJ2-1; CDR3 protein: CASSYVAGPLNEQFF; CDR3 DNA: TGTGCCAGCAGTTATGTAGCGGGACCATTAAATGAGCAGTTCTTC
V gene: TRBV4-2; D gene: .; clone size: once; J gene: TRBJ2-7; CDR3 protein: CASSQGLFRRDEQYF; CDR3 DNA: TGTGCCAGCAGCCAAGGACTCTTTCGGAGGGACGAGCAGTACTTC
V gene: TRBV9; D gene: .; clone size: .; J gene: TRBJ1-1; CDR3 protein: CASSAQGTEAFF; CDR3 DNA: TGTGCCAGCAGCGCGCAAGGGACTGAAGCTTTCTTT
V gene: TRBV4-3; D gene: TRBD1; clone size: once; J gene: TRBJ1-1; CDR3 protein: CASSQGTGGWTEAFF; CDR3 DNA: TGCGCCAGCAGCCAAGGGACAGGGGGCTGGACTGAAGCTTTCTTT
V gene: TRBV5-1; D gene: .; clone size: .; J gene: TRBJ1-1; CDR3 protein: CASSFLKGPRLNTEAFF; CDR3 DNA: TGCGCCAGCAGCTTCTTAAAGGGACCGCGCTTGAACACTGAAGCTTTCTTT
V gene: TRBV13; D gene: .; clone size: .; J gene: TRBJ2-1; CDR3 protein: CASSSLASYNEQFF; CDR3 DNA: TGTGCCAGCAGTTCCCTTGCCAGCTACAATGAGCAGTTCTTC